Listed below are T cell receptor beta chains from one sample, sequenced in a study of tumor-infiltrating lymphocytes in primary liver carcinoma. A single record per CDR3 protein comes from TCRdb applying MiXCR to the multiplex PCR reads. The table shows around 330,000 distinct CDR3 sequences, with roughly 60% occurring only once. The sequencing sample was made of peripheral blood. Receptors were obtained from a man aged 40-55 years with primary liver carcinoma and hepatitis B virus infection. Both conserved end residues are part of each CDR3. The order of the fields is CDR3 protein, CDR3 DNA, D gene, V gene, clone size, J gene. A D gene is named only where the DNA matches it firmly. The size of a clone is reported for some rows only, either as once, few or many, or as a class for expanded clones.

CDR3: CASSYSSGGTEAFF
DNA: TGTGCCAGCAGTTACTCCTCAGGGGGCACTGAAGCTTTCTTT
D: TRBD1
V: TRBV6-5
size: many
J: TRBJ1-1

CDR3: CASSTPTGSFPGYTF
DNA: TGTGCCAGCAGTACCCCGACAGGGAGCTTTCCTGGCTACACCTTC
D: TRBD1
V: TRBV28
size: many
J: TRBJ1-2

CDR3: CASSQGSGGVSSYNEQFF
DNA: TGTGCCAGTAGCCAAGGTAGCGGGGGTGTCAGCTCCTACAATGAGCAGTTCTTC
D: TRBD2
V: TRBV4-2
size: .
J: TRBJ2-1

CDR3: CASRKRTSGIANTGELFF
DNA: TGTGCCAGCAGAAAAAGGACTAGCGGGATAGCGAACACCGGGGAGCTGTTTTTT
D: TRBD2
V: TRBV5-6
size: .
J: TRBJ2-2

CDR3: CSVQAWEGMSYEQYF
DNA: TGCAGCGTCCAGGCATGGGAGGGAATGTCCTACGAGCAGTACTTC
D: TRBD2
V: TRBV29-1
size: .
J: TRBJ2-7

CDR3: CASSQEVPQGAEGYIF
DNA: TGCGCCAGCAGCCAAGAAGTTCCTCAGGGGGCCGAAGGCTACATCTTC
D: TRBD1
V: TRBV4-1
size: .
J: TRBJ1-2

CDR3: CASSRLEGYYGYTF
DNA: TGTGCCAGCAGCCGCTTGGAGGGATACTATGGCTACACCTTC
D: .
V: TRBV5-5
size: few
J: TRBJ1-2

CDR3: CSIIPRGGETQYF
DNA: TGTTCCATCATCCCCCGAGGGGGAGAGACCCAGTACTTC
D: .
V: TRBV6-1
size: once
J: TRBJ2-5

CDR3: CANSPSAVGTDTQYF
DNA: TGTGCCAACAGCCCATCCGCGGTTGGCACAGATACGCAGTATTTT
D: .
V: TRBV5-5
size: .
J: TRBJ2-3

CDR3: CASSRGDTNYGYTF
DNA: TGTGCCAGCAGTCGGGGGGACACCAACTATGGCTACACCTTC
D: .
V: TRBV12-3/TRBV12-4
size: many
J: TRBJ1-2

CDR3: CASWEGLDAREQFF
DNA: TGTGCCAGCTGGGAGGGACTAGATGCAAGGGAGCAGTTCTTC
D: TRBD2
V: TRBV10-3
size: .
J: TRBJ2-1

CDR3: CASSSNTGAPSYEQYF
DNA: TGCGCCAGCAGCTCGAATACCGGGGCTCCTTCCTACGAGCAGTACTTC
D: .
V: TRBV5-1
size: .
J: TRBJ2-7

CDR3: CAWSSGPPYNEQFF
DNA: TGTGCCTGGAGTTCGGGTCCGCCCTACAATGAGCAGTTCTTC
D: .
V: TRBV30
size: few
J: TRBJ2-1

CDR3: CASSPGAGGFAGELFF
DNA: TGTGCCAGCAGCCCTGGTGCGGGAGGGTTCGCCGGGGAGCTGTTTTTT
D: TRBD2
V: TRBV5-4
size: .
J: TRBJ2-2

CDR3: CASSASGGGSYEQYF
DNA: TGTGCCAGCAGCGCAAGCGGGGGGGGGTCCTACGAGCAGTACTTC
D: TRBD2
V: TRBV7-9
size: .
J: TRBJ2-7

CDR3: CASVPLTDAAPGYTF
DNA: TGTGCCAGCGTACCCCTGACAGACGCTGCCCCTGGCTACACCTTC
D: .
V: TRBV4-2
size: .
J: TRBJ1-2

CDR3: CASTSPGGNGRKSSLEQFF
DNA: TGTGCCAGCACCTCACCCGGTGGTAACGGGAGAAAGAGTTCCCTTGAGCAGTTCTTC
D: .
V: TRBV6-5
size: .
J: TRBJ2-1

CDR3: CATSLAGGLYSEQFF
DNA: TGTGCCACCAGCTTAGCGGGGGGGCTCTACAGTGAGCAGTTCTTC
D: TRBD2
V: TRBV24-1
size: .
J: TRBJ2-1

CDR3: CASSALRAGVPYEQYF
DNA: TGTGCCAGCAGCGCCTTAAGAGCGGGAGTGCCGTACGAGCAGTACTTC
D: TRBD2
V: TRBV7-9
size: .
J: TRBJ2-7

CDR3: CRVGTRTGADEQYF
DNA: TGCAGGGTTGGGACCAGGACAGGCGCTGATGAGCAGTACTTC
D: TRBD1
V: TRBV29-1
size: .
J: TRBJ2-7

CDR3: CVSSLRRLAGTYEQYF
DNA: TGTGTCAGCAGTTTAAGGCGCCTAGCGGGGACCTACGAGCAGTACTTC
D: TRBD2
V: TRBV28
size: .
J: TRBJ2-7

CDR3: CASSQDSDQETQYF
DNA: TGTGCCAGCAGCCAAGATAGCGACCAAGAGACCCAGTACTTC
D: .
V: TRBV4-2
size: many
J: TRBJ2-5

CDR3: CSDEEGSQETQYF
DNA: TGCAGCGATGAAGAGGGGAGCCAAGAGACCCAGTACTTC
D: .
V: TRBV29-1
size: .
J: TRBJ2-5

CDR3: CASSHHEYDQPQHF
DNA: TGTGCCAGCAGCCACCACGAATACGATCAGCCCCAGCATTTT
D: .
V: TRBV7-9
size: few
J: TRBJ1-5

CDR3: CASSPGGGSYGYTF
DNA: TGTGCCAGCAGTCCCGGGGGGGGGAGCTATGGCTACACCTTC
D: .
V: TRBV28
size: .
J: TRBJ1-2

CDR3: CAWSPGSIPNQPQHF
DNA: TGTGCCTGGTCTCCGGGATCGATCCCAAATCAGCCCCAGCATTTT
D: .
V: TRBV30
size: few
J: TRBJ1-5

CDR3: CAINTPGHKNRNTIYF
DNA: TGTGCCATCAATACCCCGGGACATAAGAACAGAAACACCATATATTTT
D: .
V: TRBV10-3
size: .
J: TRBJ1-3

CDR3: CASSFESTNQETQYF
DNA: TGTGCCAGCAGTTTCGAGAGTACGAACCAAGAGACCCAGTACTTC
D: .
V: TRBV5-4
size: .
J: TRBJ2-5

CDR3: CSALAAFGVTEAFF
DNA: TGCAGCGCTCTGGCGGCCTTCGGGGTCACTGAAGCTTTCTTT
D: .
V: TRBV29-1
size: .
J: TRBJ1-1

CDR3: CASSLLDYGYTF
DNA: TGTGCCAGCAGCCTCCTTGACTATGGCTACACCTTC
D: .
V: TRBV7-9
size: .
J: TRBJ1-2

CDR3: CASNLRDRGRTGSF
DNA: TGTGCCAGCAACTTAAGGGACAGGGGCCGCACCGGATCCTTC
D: TRBD1
V: TRBV11-3
size: .
J: TRBJ2-5

CDR3: CASSPSNRYYEQYF
DNA: TGCGCCAGCAGCCCTTCAAATAGATACTACGAGCAGTACTTC
D: .
V: TRBV5-1
size: .
J: TRBJ2-7

CDR3: CRVVSEYTEAFF
DNA: TGCAGGGTTGTAAGCGAGTACACTGAAGCTTTCTTT
D: .
V: TRBV29-1
size: .
J: TRBJ1-1

CDR3: CASILSGLEKLFF
DNA: TGTGCCAGCATTCTATCGGGCCTAGAAAAACTGTTTTTT
D: .
V: TRBV12-3/TRBV12-4
size: .
J: TRBJ1-4

CDR3: CTSSLGLALETQYF
DNA: TGTACCAGCAGCTTGGGTCTAGCCTTAGAGACCCAGTACTTC
D: .
V: TRBV11-2
size: .
J: TRBJ2-5

CDR3: CASSYPPQINTRELFF
DNA: TGTGCCAGCAGTTATCCACCACAGATCAACACCAGGGAGCTGTTTTTT
D: .
V: TRBV6-5
size: .
J: TRBJ2-2

CDR3: CASSEITGTGVAKNIQYF
DNA: TGTGCCAGCAGTGAAATCACGGGAACTGGGGTAGCCAAAAACATTCAGTACTTC
D: .
V: TRBV6-1
size: many
J: TRBJ2-4

CDR3: CASSPTATGANTEAFF
DNA: TGCGCCAGCAGCCCCACAGCGACAGGGGCGAACACTGAAGCTTTCTTT
D: TRBD1
V: TRBV5-1
size: few
J: TRBJ1-1

CDR3: CAISEKGQGCGQPQHF
DNA: TGTGCCATCAGTGAGAAGGGACAGGGGTGCGGTCAGCCCCAGCATTTT
D: TRBD1
V: TRBV10-3
size: .
J: TRBJ1-5

CDR3: CATLDRAEERYF
DNA: TGTGCCACCTTGGACAGGGCTGAGGAGCGGTACTTC
D: TRBD1
V: TRBV6-1
size: once
J: TRBJ2-7

CDR3: CASSLQGQTQYF
DNA: TGTGCCAGCAGCTTGCAGGGCCAGACCCAGTACTTC
D: .
V: TRBV5-6
size: few
J: TRBJ2-5

CDR3: CASSFGSPEAFF
DNA: TGTGCCAGCAGTTTTGGATCTCCTGAAGCTTTCTTT
D: .
V: TRBV12-3/TRBV12-4
size: many
J: TRBJ1-1

CDR3: CANTRSPTGGKYNEQFF
DNA: TGTGCCAACACCCGATCCCCTACAGGGGGGAAGTACAATGAGCAGTTCTTC
D: TRBD1
V: TRBV6-1
size: .
J: TRBJ2-1

CDR3: CASSYSSYGYTF
DNA: TGTGCCAGCAGTTACTCTAGCTATGGCTACACCTTC
D: .
V: TRBV6-2/TRBV6-3
size: many
J: TRBJ1-2

CDR3: CASSLGAVTGAGELFF
DNA: TGCGCCAGCAGCCTTGGGGCAGTAACTGGCGCCGGGGAGCTGTTTTTT
D: .
V: TRBV5-1
size: .
J: TRBJ2-2

CDR3: CASIVRVGLAAQSEQFF
DNA: TGTGCCAGCATCGTAAGAGTGGGACTAGCGGCACAGTCTGAGCAGTTCTTC
D: TRBD2
V: TRBV6-1
size: many
J: TRBJ2-1

CDR3: CASSYTWDRGREQYF
DNA: TGTGCCAGCAGTTACACATGGGACAGGGGGCGCGAGCAGTACTTC
D: TRBD1
V: TRBV6-5
size: many
J: TRBJ2-7

CDR3: CASSPSRSAWIDTQYF
DNA: TGTGCCAGCAGTCCCTCTAGGTCGGCTTGGATAGATACGCAGTATTTT
D: .
V: TRBV6-2/TRBV6-3
size: .
J: TRBJ2-3

CDR3: CASSLVRAGVHEQYF
DNA: TGCGCCAGCAGCTTGGTTCGAGCGGGAGTACACGAGCAGTACTTC
D: TRBD2
V: TRBV5-1
size: few
J: TRBJ2-7

CDR3: CASSQDERETAYEQYF
DNA: TGCGCCAGCAGCCAAGATGAGCGGGAGACCGCCTACGAGCAGTACTTC
D: TRBD2
V: TRBV4-1
size: many
J: TRBJ2-7

CDR3: CASSPIAGAYYDKQFF
DNA: TGTGCCAGCAGCCCCATAGCGGGGGCGTATTACGATAAGCAGTTCTTC
D: TRBD2
V: TRBV11-1
size: .
J: TRBJ2-1

CDR3: CASSQDFGPGELFF
DNA: TGCGCCAGCAGCCAAGATTTCGGACCCGGGGAGCTGTTTTTT
D: .
V: TRBV4-3
size: many
J: TRBJ2-2

CDR3: CASSSTGGAETRNF
DNA: TGTGCCAGCAGCTCAACAGGGGGCGCGGAGACCCGGAACTTC
D: TRBD1
V: TRBV11-1
size: once
J: TRBJ2-5